This T cell receptor (beta chain) was identified in a study of blood T cell repertoires in COVID-19. Study overall: Samples representing acute and convalescent COVID-19 were sourced from the United States, Italy and Spain. T cells, B-cell-depleted T cells, or PBMCs provided the cDNA or gDNA that served as material.

V was clipped by 5 bases and J by 1 base, with 5 bases between them. CDR3 size: 12 residues. Germline V CDR1 and CDR2: MGHDK, SYGVNS. Recruited during active infection, patients (from Seattle) were subsequently followed longitudinally. Repertoires were generated with immunoSEQ multiplex PCR, while TCRdb's copy carries only in-frame clones and drops some. This sample yields over 85,000 clones, of which 70% to 90% are seen a single time; more than 3.5% belongs to the top ten. Sequencing was done on a sample of peripheral blood. This receptor was identified in a human donor with COVID-19, enrolled during active disease. The donor label of this sample is uncertain. The chain combines TRBV25-1 with TRBJ1-1; D call uncertain. CDR3 amino acids: CASSQENTEAFF. The CDR3 coding sequence is TGTGCCAGCAGTCAGGAGAACACTGAAGCTTTCTTT.